This TCR beta chain came from a study of T cell responses to AZD1222 COVID-19 vaccine. Whole-study results and caveats: Without day 14 samples, only post-peak T cell repertoires were studied.

Repertoires were generated with immunoSEQ multiplex PCR, while TCRdb's copy carries only in-frame clones and drops some. The table lists roughly 150,000 clones, about 87% of them singletons, with over 8% in the top ten. Germline CDR1 reads KGHDR; CDR2 reads SFDVKD. V dropped 5 bases and J dropped 6 bases, with 11 bases sitting between them. The CDR3 is 13 residues long. Regarding this clone: What it binds is not known.

Sequencing used peripheral blood, obtained 28 days after the second AZD1222 dose. The chain employs TRBV24-1 and TRBJ2-3, with D uncertain. This TCR came from an adult who received the AZD1222 COVID-19 vaccine. The CDR3 nucleotides read TGTGCCACCAGTGGAAGTCCCCTGGATACGCAGTATTTT. Translating gives CATSGSPLDTQYF.